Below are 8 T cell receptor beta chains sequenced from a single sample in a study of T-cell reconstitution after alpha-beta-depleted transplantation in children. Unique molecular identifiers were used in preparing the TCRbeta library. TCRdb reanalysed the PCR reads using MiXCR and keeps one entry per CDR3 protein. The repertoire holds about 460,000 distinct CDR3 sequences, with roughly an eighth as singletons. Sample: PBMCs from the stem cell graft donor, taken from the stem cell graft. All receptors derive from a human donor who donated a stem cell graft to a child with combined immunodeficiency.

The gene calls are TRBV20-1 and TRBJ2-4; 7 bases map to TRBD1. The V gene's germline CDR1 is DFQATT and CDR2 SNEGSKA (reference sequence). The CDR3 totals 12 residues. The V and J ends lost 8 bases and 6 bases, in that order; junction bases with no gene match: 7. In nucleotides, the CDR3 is TGCAGTACTTCGACAGGGTCAAACATTCAGTACTTC. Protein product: CSTSTGSNIQYF.

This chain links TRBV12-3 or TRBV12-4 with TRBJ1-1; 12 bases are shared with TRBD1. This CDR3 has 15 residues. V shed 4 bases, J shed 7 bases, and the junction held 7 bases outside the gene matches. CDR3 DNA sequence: TGTGCCAGCAGTTCTTGGGACAGGGGGCGGGGTGAAGCTTTCTTT. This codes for CASSSWDRGRGEAFF.

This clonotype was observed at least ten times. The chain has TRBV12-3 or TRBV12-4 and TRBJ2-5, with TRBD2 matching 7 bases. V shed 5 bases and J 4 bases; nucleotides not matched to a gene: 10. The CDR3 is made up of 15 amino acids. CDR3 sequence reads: CASSDRGGPGETQYF. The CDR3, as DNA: TGTGCCAGCAGTGATCGGGGAGGGCCGGGAGAGACCCAGTACTTC.

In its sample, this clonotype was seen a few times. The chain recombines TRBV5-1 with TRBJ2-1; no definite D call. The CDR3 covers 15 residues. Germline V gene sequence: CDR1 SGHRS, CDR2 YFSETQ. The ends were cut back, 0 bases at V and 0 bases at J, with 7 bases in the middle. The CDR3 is CASSLGHSSYNEQFF. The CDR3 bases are TGCGCCAGCAGCTTGGGACACAGCTCCTACAATGAGCAGTTCTTC.

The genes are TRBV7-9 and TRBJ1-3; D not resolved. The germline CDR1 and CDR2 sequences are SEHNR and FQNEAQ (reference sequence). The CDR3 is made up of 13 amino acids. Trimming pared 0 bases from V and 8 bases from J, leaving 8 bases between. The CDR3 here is CASSLAGPDTIYF. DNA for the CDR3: TGTGCCAGCAGCTTAGCGGGTCCAGACACCATATATTTT.

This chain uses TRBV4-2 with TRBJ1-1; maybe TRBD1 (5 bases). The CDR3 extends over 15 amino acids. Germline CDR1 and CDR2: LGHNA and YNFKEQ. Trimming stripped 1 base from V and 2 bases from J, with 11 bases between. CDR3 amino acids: CASSQGEGQNTEAFF. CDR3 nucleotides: TGTGCCAGCAGCCAAGGAGAAGGACAAAACACTGAAGCTTTCTTT.

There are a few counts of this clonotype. CDR3 in amino acids: CASRTDRVAYNEQFF. The CDR3 DNA follows: TGCGCCAGCAGGACAGACAGGGTAGCCTACAATGAGCAGTTCTTC. The chain employs TRBV10-2 and TRBJ2-1; TRBD1 aligns across 7 bases. The CDR3 has 15 residues. Germline-derived CDR1 and CDR2 are WSHSY and SAAADI. Losses at the gene ends were 6 bases for V and 2 bases for J; bases not matched to a gene: 7.

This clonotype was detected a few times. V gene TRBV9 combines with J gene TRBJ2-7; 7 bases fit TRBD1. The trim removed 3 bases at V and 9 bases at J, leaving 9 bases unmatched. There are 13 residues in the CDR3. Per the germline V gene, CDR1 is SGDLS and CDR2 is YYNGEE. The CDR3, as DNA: TGTGCCAGCAGCGCCGAACAGGGGTTGGTGCAGTACTTC. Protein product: CASSAEQGLVQYF.